The subject of this entry is one T cell receptor beta chain. The antigen it recognizes is unknown. No base-level quality is on record; no much larger clone is a single base apart. Library method: 5' RACE. For sequencing, an Illumina MiSeq was employed. TCRdb cleaned the public reads at Q25 with fastp, built clones with MiXCR and kept in-frame beta chains. Rows merge per CDR3 protein into single entries with the most common DNA and genes. The sample data list about 38,000 distinct CDR3 sequences, and roughly 8.2% of these were observed just once. Of the sample, 2.5% to 3.5% falls within the top ten clones. The data were taken from a study of chronic HIV infection and antiretroviral therapy (dated by TCRdb to 2015 to 2017). The CDR3 sequence holds 14 residues, the cysteine and phenylalanine included. Only CDR3 DNA is held: 42 bases, read in frame from base 1. Sequences MDHEN (CDR1) and SYDVKM (CDR2) are obtained from the germline V gene. Relative to germline, V is 3 bases shorter and J is 5 bases shorter, with 8 bases between their ends.

Here the chain combines TRBV28 and TRBJ1-6; the D gene identity is not certain. Specimen: peripheral blood. The receptor was derived from an adult who had HIV and had not received antiretroviral therapy, or was an uninfected healthy control (not recorded which). This receptor carries the CDR3 CASSLGRNNSPLHF. The DNA sequence follows: TGTGCCAGCAGTTTGGGTCGGAATAATTCACCCCTCCACTTT.